This T cell receptor beta chain was profiled in a study of control samples from healthy donors and cancer patients. Per germline, CDR1 SGHDN and CDR2 FVKESK. The CDR3 runs 14 residues. V was cut by 3 bases and J by 2 bases, with 11 bases left in between. Profiled with immunoSEQ multiplex PCR; TCRdb holds only in-frame clones, not every one. The table records 70,000 to 100,000 clones, 80% to 90% of them present only once. Sequenced: PBMCs. The sequence came from a woman aged 60 to 75 with head and neck cancer. This rearrangement joins TRBV14 to TRBJ2-7; D uncertain. The CDR3: CASSHSSATYEQYF. CDR3 DNA: TGTGCCAGCAGCCATTCAAGCGCAACCTACGAGCAGTACTTC.